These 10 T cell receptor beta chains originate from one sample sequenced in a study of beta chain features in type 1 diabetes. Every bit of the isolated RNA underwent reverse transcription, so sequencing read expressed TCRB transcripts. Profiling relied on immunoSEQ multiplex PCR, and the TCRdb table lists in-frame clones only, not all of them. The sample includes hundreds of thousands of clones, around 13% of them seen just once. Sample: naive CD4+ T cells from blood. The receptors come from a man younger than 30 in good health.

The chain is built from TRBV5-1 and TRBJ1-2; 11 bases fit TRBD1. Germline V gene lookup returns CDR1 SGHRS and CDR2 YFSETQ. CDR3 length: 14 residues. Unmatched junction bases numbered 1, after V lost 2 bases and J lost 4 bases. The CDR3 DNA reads TGCGCCAGCAGCTTCGGACAGGGGGCCTATGGCTACACCTTC. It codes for CASSFGQGAYGYTF.

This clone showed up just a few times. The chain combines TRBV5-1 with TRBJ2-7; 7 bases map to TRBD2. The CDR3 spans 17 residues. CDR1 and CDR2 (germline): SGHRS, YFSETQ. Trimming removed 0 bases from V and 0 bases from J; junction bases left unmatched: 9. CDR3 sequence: CASSLGPSGLSSYEQYF. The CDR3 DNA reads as TGCGCCAGCAGCTTGGGTCCTAGCGGTTTGAGCTCCTACGAGCAGTACTTC.

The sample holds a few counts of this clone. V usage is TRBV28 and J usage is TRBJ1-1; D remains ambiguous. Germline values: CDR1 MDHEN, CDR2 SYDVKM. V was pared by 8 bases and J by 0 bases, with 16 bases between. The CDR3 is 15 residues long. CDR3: CASSSAGSVNTEAFF. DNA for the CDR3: TGTGCCAGCTCTTCTGCCGGTTCGGTGAACACTGAAGCTTTCTTT. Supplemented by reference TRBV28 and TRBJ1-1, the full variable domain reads DVKVTQSSRYLVKRTGEKVFLECVQDMDHENMFWYRQDPGLGLRLIYFSYDVKMKEKGDIPEGYSVSREKKERFSLILESASTNQTSMYLCASSSAGSVNTEAFFGQGTRLTVV.

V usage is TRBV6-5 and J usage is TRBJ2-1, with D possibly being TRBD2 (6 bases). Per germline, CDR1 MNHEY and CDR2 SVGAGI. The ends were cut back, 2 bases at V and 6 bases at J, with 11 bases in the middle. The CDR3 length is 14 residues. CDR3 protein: CASSYAGTSNEQFF. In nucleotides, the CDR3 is TGTGCCAGCAGTTACGCGGGGACTTCCAATGAGCAGTTCTTC.

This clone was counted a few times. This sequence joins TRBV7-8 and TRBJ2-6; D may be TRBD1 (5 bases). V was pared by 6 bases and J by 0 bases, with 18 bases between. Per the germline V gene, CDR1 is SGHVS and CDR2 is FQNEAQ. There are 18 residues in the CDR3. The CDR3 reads CASRWTTRISSGANVLTF. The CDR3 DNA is TGTGCCAGCAGGTGGACAACCCGCATCTCCTCTGGGGCCAACGTCCTGACTTTC.

The CDR3 protein is CASKGTGTDTQYF. The CDR3 DNA follows: TGTGCCAGCAAGGGGACAGGCACAGATACGCAGTATTTT. This sequence joins TRBV6-5 and TRBJ2-3, with 7 bases aligning to TRBD1. Losses at the gene ends were 7 bases for V and 1 base for J; bases not matched to a gene: 2. Germline CDR1 MNHEY, CDR2 SVGAGI. CDR3 length: 13 amino acids.

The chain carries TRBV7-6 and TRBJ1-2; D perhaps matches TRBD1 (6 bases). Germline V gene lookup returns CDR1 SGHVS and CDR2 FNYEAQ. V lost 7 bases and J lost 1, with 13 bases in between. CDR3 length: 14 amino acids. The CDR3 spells CASTPRTDNYGYTF. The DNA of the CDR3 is TGTGCCAGCACCCCAAGGACAGATAACTATGGCTACACCTTC.

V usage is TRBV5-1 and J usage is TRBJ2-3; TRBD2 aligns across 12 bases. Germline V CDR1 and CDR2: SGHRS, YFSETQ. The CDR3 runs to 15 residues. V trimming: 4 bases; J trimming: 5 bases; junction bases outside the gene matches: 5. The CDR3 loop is CASSRTSGVRDTQYF. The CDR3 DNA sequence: TGCGCCAGCAGCCGGACTAGCGGGGTACGAGATACGCAGTATTTT.

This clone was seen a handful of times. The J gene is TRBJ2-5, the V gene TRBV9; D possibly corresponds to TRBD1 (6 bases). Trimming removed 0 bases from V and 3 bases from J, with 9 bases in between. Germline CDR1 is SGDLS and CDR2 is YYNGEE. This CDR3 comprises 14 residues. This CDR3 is CASSVAGVKETQYF. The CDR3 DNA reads TGTGCCAGCAGCGTAGCAGGGGTCAAAGAGACCCAGTACTTC.

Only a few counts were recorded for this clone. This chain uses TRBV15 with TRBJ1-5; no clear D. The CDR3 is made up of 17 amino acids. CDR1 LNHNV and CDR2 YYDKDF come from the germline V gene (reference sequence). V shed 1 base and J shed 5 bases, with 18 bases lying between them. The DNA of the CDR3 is TGTGCCACCAGCAGAGTTTGGGAAGGGAGTTTGGATCAGCCCCAGCATTTT. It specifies CATSRVWEGSLDQPQHF.